The 8 T cell receptor beta chains below were found in one sample sequenced in a study of cytomegalovirus exposure and HLA in healthy donors. 60 Vbeta and 13 Jbeta primers were used in PCR. Here immunoSEQ multiplex PCR was the method, and the copy in TCRdb shows in-frame clones only, minus some. The repertoire holds 95,000 to 100,000 clones, 77% seen once, with approximately 8% in the top ten. Sequences were obtained from PBMCs. The receptors were gathered from a female donor in good health and CMV-seronegative.

This chain links TRBV19 with TRBJ2-2; 8 positions match TRBD2. Trimming removed 5 bases from V and 5 bases from J; junction bases left unmatched: 16. CDR3 length equals 18 residues. From germline, CDR1 is LNHDA and CDR2 SQIVND (reference sequence). The CDR3 sequence: CASSSPPAGGVTTGELFF. The CDR3 nucleotides are TGTGCCAGTAGTTCTCCCCCGGCGGGAGGAGTAACGACCGGGGAGCTGTTTTTT.

The chain couples TRBV11-2 to TRBJ1-5; 9 bases fit TRBD1. Germline CDR1 is SGHAT and CDR2 is FQNNGV. The CDR3 is 15 residues long. V lost 0 bases to trimming and J lost 4 bases; unmatched junction nucleotides: 1. CDR3 sequence: CASSLEGTGNQPQHF. The CDR3 bases are TGTGCCAGCAGCTTAGAAGGGACAGGGAATCAGCCCCAGCATTTT.

This clone turned up a few times. The chain carries TRBV30 and TRBJ1-2; TRBD1 agrees at 7 bases. The CDR3 length is 13 residues. V was pared by 4 bases and J by 8 bases, with 10 bases of the junction left unmatched. CDR1 and CDR2 from the germline V gene are GTSNPN and SVGIG (reference sequence). The CDR3 DNA follows: TGTGCCTGGACCGTGGAGGGGGCGCGAGGCTACACCTTC. Its protein is CAWTVEGARGYTF.

The chain links TRBV29-1 to TRBJ2-3; D may be TRBD1 (6 bases). Germline CDR1 SQVTM, CDR2 ANQGSEA. The CDR3 totals 14 residues. Trimming pared 3 bases from V and 2 bases from J, leaving 12 bases between. CDR3 in amino acids: CSVDEGTITDTQYF. The CDR3 DNA follows: TGCAGCGTTGACGAGGGGACAATCACAGATACGCAGTATTTT.

The chain combines TRBV7-3 with TRBJ2-2, with TRBD2 matching over 7 bases. This CDR3 region has 15 residues. From germline, CDR1 is SGHTA and CDR2 FQGTGA. Unmatched junction bases numbered 8, after V lost 5 bases and J lost 5 bases. Here the CDR3 DNA reads TGTGCCAGCAGCGCCGGACTAGGGACGACCGGGGAGCTGTTTTTT. Its translation is CASSAGLGTTGELFF.

The V gene is TRBV29-1, the J gene TRBJ2-1; D perhaps matches TRBD1 (5 bases). Germline V gene sequence: CDR1 SQVTM, CDR2 ANQGSEA. Trimming took off 3 bases at V and 2 bases at J, with 8 bases between the two ends. The CDR3 extends over 13 amino acids. CDR3 nucleotide sequence: TGCAGCGTTGACGCGGACACCTACAATGAGCAGTTCTTC. It is translated as CSVDADTYNEQFF.

The chain carries TRBV4-1 and TRBJ1-4, with D possibly matching TRBD1 (5 bases). V was clipped by 2 bases and J by 6 bases, with 13 bases between them. The V gene's germline CDR1 is MGHRA and CDR2 YSYEKL. CDR3 length equals 15 residues. CDR3 bases: TGCGCCAGCAGCCAACAGGGCCCGGGGGATGAAAAACTGTTTTTT. Protein product: CASSQQGPGDEKLFF.

The J gene is TRBJ2-3, the V gene TRBV4-2; 14 bases fit TRBD2. The CDR3 sequence is 16 residues long. Germline V gene sequence: CDR1 LGHNA, CDR2 YNFKEQ. After removal of 3 bases from V and 1 base from J, the junction contained 0 bases not matched to a gene. The CDR3 spells CASSQGLAGGTDTQYF. CDR3 nucleotides: TGTGCCAGCAGCCAGGGACTAGCGGGGGGCACAGATACGCAGTATTTT.